These T cell receptor beta chains were read from a single sample in a study of shared clonotypes between healthy human individuals. Libraries were prepared by immunoSEQ multiplex PCR; TCRdb keeps only in-frame clonotypes and omits some of them. Of roughly 760,000 clones in the sample, under 80% were seen once. The sample taken for sequencing was memory CD4+ T cells sorted from blood. The receptors were sampled from a woman in her 30s in good health. Each CDR3 is given with its conserved first and last residue. A D gene is named only where the DNA matches it firmly.

cdr3_aa v_call d_call j_call
CASSLRRSYNEQFF TRBV7-6 - TRBJ2-1
CATTIGGLAGGTVGDEQFF TRBV28 TRBD2 TRBJ2-1
CASSLTGEIHGYTF TRBV5-1 TRBD1 TRBJ1-2
CATGGQGGDNQPQHF TRBV28 TRBD1 TRBJ1-5
CASGQRSNQPQHF TRBV30 - TRBJ1-5
CASSLVAERPLEQYF TRBV5-1 - TRBJ2-7
CASSLGGILSNQPQHF TRBV28 - TRBJ1-5
CASTPRGVQHYNEQFF TRBV6-6 TRBD2 TRBJ2-1
CAWRLEGEQYF TRBV30 - TRBJ2-7
CSVNFRDSVSGANVLTF TRBV29-1 TRBD1 TRBJ2-6
CASSPIRDEQYF TRBV6-6 - TRBJ2-7
CASSRGPMGTEAFF TRBV6-5 - TRBJ1-1
CAISSGLANTGELFF TRBV2 - TRBJ2-2
CASSLDGSQGDTEAFF TRBV5-1 TRBD1 TRBJ1-1
CASSIAGGMGETQYF TRBV19 TRBD1 TRBJ2-5
CASRNYTGTSREKLFF TRBV7-9 - TRBJ1-4
CATSSGGGPYEQYF TRBV15 TRBD2 TRBJ2-7
CSVVGQGTYNEQFF TRBV29-1 TRBD1 TRBJ2-1
CASSELRSSGEQFF TRBV2 - TRBJ2-1
CASSLGQGANTGELFF TRBV14 TRBD1 TRBJ2-2
CASSPAPEETQYF TRBV6-4 - TRBJ2-5
CASSSGTSGRTTQETQYF TRBV11-2 TRBD2 TRBJ2-5
CASSFRAPRPSYGYTF TRBV27 - TRBJ1-2
CASSLGGSIVQETQYF TRBV2 - TRBJ2-5